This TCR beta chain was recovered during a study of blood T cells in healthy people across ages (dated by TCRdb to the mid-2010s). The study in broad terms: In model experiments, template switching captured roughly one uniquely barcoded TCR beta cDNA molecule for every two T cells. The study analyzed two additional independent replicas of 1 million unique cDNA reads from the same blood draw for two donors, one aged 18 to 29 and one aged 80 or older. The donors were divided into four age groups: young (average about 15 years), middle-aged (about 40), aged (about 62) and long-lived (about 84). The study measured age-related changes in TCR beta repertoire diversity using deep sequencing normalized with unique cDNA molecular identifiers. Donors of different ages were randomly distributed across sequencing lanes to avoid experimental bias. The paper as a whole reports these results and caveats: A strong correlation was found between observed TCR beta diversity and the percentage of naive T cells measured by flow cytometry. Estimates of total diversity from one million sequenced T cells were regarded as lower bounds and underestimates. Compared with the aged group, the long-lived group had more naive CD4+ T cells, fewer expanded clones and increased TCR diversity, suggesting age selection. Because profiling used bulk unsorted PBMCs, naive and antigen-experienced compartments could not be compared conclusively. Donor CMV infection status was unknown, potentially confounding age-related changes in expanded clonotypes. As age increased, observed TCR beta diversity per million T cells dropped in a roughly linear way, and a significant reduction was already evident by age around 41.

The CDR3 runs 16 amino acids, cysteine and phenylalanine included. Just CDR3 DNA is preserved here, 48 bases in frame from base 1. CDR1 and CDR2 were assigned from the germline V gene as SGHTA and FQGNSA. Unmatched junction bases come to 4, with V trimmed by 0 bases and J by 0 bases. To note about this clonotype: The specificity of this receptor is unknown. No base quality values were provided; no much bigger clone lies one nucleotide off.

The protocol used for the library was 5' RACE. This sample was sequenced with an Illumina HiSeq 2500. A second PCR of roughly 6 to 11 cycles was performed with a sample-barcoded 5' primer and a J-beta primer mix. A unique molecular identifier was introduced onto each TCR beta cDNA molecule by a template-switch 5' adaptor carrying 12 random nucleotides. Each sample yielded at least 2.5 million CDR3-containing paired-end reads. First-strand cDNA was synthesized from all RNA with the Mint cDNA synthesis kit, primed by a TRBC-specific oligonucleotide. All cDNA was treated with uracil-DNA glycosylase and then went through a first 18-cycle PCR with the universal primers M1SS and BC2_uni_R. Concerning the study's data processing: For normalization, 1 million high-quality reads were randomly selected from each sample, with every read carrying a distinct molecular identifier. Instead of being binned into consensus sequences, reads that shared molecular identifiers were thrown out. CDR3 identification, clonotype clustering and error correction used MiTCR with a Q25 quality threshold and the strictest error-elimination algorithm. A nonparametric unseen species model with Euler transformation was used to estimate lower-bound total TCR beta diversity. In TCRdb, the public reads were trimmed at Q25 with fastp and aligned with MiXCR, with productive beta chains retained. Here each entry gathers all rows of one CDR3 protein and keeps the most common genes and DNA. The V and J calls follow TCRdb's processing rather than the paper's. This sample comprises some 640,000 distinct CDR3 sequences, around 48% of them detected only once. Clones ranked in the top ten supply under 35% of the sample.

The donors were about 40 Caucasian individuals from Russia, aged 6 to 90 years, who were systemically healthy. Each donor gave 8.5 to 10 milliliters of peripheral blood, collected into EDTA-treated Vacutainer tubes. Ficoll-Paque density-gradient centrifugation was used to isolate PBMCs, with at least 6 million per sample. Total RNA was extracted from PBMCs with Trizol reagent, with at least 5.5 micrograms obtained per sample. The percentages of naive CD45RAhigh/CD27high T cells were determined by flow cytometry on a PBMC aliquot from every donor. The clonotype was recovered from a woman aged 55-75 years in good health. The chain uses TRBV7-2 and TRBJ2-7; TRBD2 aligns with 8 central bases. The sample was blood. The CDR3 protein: CASSLARSGASYEQYF. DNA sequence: TGTGCCAGCAGCTTAGCGCGTAGCGGGGCCTCCTACGAGCAGTACTTC.